This T cell receptor beta chain is from a study of blood T cell repertoires in COVID-19. Study context: Specimens from acute and convalescent COVID-19 originated in the United States, Italy and Spain.

CDR3 length: 15 amino acids. The ends lost 4 bases at V and 0 bases at J; junction bases unmatched: 4. CDR1 and CDR2 (germline): MNHEY, SVGAGI. Profiled with immunoSEQ multiplex PCR; TCRdb holds only in-frame clones, not every one. Counted here are about 49,000 clones, roughly 90% occurring once; the ten biggest clones make up 10% to 15%. The clonotype comes from an elderly man with acute or convalescent COVID-19. The gene calls are TRBV6-5 and TRBJ1-1; 8 bases map to TRBD1. The sequencing input was peripheral blood. In DNA, the CDR3 is TGTGCCAGCAGTTTACAGGGGGTTTTGAACACTGAAGCTTTCTTT. Its protein product is CASSLQGVLNTEAFF.